These 12 T cell receptor beta chains came from one sample sequenced in a study of early T cells in non-severe SARS-CoV-2 infection (dated by TCRdb to about 2021). Libraries came from 5' RACE. Instrument used: NextSeq 500. The raw public reads went through TCRdb reprocessing: fastp at Q25, MiXCR clone calling, in-frame beta chains kept. Each record represents a unique CDR3 protein, reported with the most common genes and DNA among its rows. The sample yields tens of thousands of distinct CDR3 sequences; about 12% were counted once. Roughly 1.1% of the sample lies in the top ten. Specimen: whole blood, collected at baseline. Every receptor here comes from an adult who was a healthcare worker with PCR-confirmed SARS-CoV-2 infection or an uninfected control (not recorded which). The donor label of this sample is uncertain.

The J gene is TRBJ2-3, the V gene TRBV12-3 or TRBV12-4, with D perhaps TRBD2 (7 bases). The CDR3 loop spans 16 amino acids. V shed 5 bases and J shed 2 bases, with 17 bases lying between them. CDR3 protein: CASSPVGEGDTDTQYF. CDR3 nucleotides: TGTGCCAGCAGTCCCGTCGGGGAGGGGGACACAGATACGCAGTATTTT.

This clonotype was found a few times. V usage is TRBV29-1 and J usage is TRBJ2-5, with D possibly being TRBD1 or TRBD2 (5 bases each). Germline V lookup: CDR1 SQVTM, CDR2 ANQGSEA. This CDR3 is 11 amino acids long. V lost 7 bases, J lost 2 bases, and 8 bases lay in between. The CDR3 DNA reads TGCAGCGCGGGGCGACAAGAGACCCAGTACTTC. Amino acid sequence: CSAGRQETQYF.

This clonotype was counted at least ten times. The V and J genes are TRBV20-1 and TRBJ1-2, with 8 bases lining up with TRBD1. Germline trimming cut 2 bases from V and 5 bases from J; bases unmatched to any gene: 7. The germline V gene has CDR1 DFQATT and CDR2 SNEGSKA (reference sequence). The CDR3 sequence is 14 residues long. CDR3 sequence (DNA): TGCAGTGCTAGAACCGGGACAGGAGATTATGGCTACACCTTC. Amino acid sequence: CSARTGTGDYGYTF.

This chain uses TRBV6-4 with TRBJ1-2, with D unclear. Germline CDR1 MRHNA, CDR2 SNTAGT. Trimming stripped 3 bases from V and 3 bases from J, with 5 bases between. The CDR3 consists of 12 residues. CDR3 bases: TGTGCCAGCAGTGATGGGTACTATGGCTACACCTTC. Its protein is CASSDGYYGYTF.

In this sample, this clonotype turned up a few times. This rearrangement joins TRBV20-1 to TRBJ2-4; D gene uncertain. V was cut by 0 bases and J by 6 bases, with 12 bases left in between. Germline CDR1 is DFQATT and CDR2 is SNEGSKA (reference sequence). The CDR3 extends over 14 amino acids. CDR3 sequence reads: CSARESTAANIQYF. CDR3 bases: TGCAGTGCTAGAGAGTCAACAGCAGCAAACATTCAGTACTTC.

The chain combines TRBV11-1 with TRBJ2-5; a possible D gene is TRBD1 (6 bases). The CDR3 is 14 residues long. Germline-derived CDR1 and CDR2 are SGHAT and FQDESV (reference sequence). Trimming removed 3 bases at V and 3 bases at J, with 11 bases between. The CDR3 sequence is CASSLEPGEETQYF. The CDR3 nucleotides read TGTGCCAGCAGCTTGGAGCCAGGGGAAGAGACCCAGTACTTC.

The genes are TRBV6-5 and TRBJ1-1; D perhaps matches TRBD1 (6 bases). The CDR3 length is 14 residues. V lost 6 bases, J lost 1 base, and 12 bases lay in between. Germline V gene lookup returns CDR1 MNHEY and CDR2 SVGAGI. The CDR3 loop reads CASSPGGGNTEAFF. CDR3 coding DNA: TGTGCCAGCAGCCCCGGAGGGGGGAACACTGAAGCTTTCTTT.

The rearrangement joins TRBV5-1 to TRBJ2-2, with D hard to call. CDR1 SGHRS and CDR2 YFSETQ come from the germline V gene. Trimming took 0 bases from V and 4 from J, leaving 7 bases between them. CDR3 length: 14 amino acids. CDR3: CASSLGSSTGELFF. DNA of the CDR3: TGCGCCAGCAGCTTGGGGTCCTCCACCGGGGAGCTGTTTTTT.

The table lists this clonotype with a few counts. The CDR3 DNA reads TGTGCCAGCAGCTTAGATAGGTCTGGCACAGATACGCAGTATTTT. Protein: CASSLDRSGTDTQYF. This sequence joins TRBV11-2 and TRBJ2-3; no reliable D call. V lost 0 bases to trimming and J lost 1 base, with 8 bases between them. CDR3 length equals 15 residues. Germline V gives CDR1 SGHAT, CDR2 FQNNGV.

The rearrangement uses TRBV7-3 and TRBJ2-2; a possible D gene is TRBD2 (5 bases). The CDR3 runs 15 residues. Trimming stripped 6 bases from V and 2 bases from J, with 13 bases between. CDR1 is SGHTA, CDR2 FQGTGA, per germline. Here the CDR3 DNA reads TGTGCCAGCAGTCCGGACTGGACTAACACCGGGGAGCTGTTTTTT. It is translated as CASSPDWTNTGELFF. Drawing the rest from reference TRBV7-3 and TRBJ2-2, the complete variable domain is GAGVSQTPSNKVTEKGKYVELRCDPISGHTALYWYRQSLGQGPEFLIYFQGTGAADDSGLPNDRFFAVRPEGSVSTLKIQRTERGDSAVYLCASSPDWTNTGELFFGEGSRLTVL.

This clonotype has a handful of counts. The CDR3 DNA is TGTGCCAGCCCTCCCCGGGGGGTGGGTTATGGCTACACCTTC. Encoded protein: CASPPRGVGYGYTF. The chain recombines TRBV21-1 with TRBJ1-2; the table gives TRBD1 as D, unverified against the DNA. TRBV21-1 is described as a pseudogene. The length of the CDR3 is 14 residues.

The chain has TRBV6-2 or TRBV6-3 and TRBJ2-1; 8 nucleotides align to TRBD2. CDR3 length equals 15 residues. Germline V gene sequence: CDR1 MNHEY, CDR2 SVGEGT. The trim removed 9 bases at V and 0 bases at J, leaving 7 bases unmatched. The CDR3 here is CASDGLASSYNEQFF. CDR3 DNA sequence: TGTGCCAGTGACGGACTAGCAAGCTCCTACAATGAGCAGTTCTTC.